The rows below give T cell receptor beta chains drawn from one sample of a study of shared clonotypes between healthy human individuals. Clones were read by immunoSEQ multiplex PCR, and TCRdb kept only the in-frame ones, dropping some. The data contain 2 million to 2.5 million clones, just over 90% of them singletons. The material sequenced was naive CD8+ T cells from PBMCs. These TCRs come from a man between 18 and 35 years old in good health. Some clones in this sample may be carry-over from other donors' samples. Each CDR3 is given with its conserved first and last residue. Each record gives: clone size, J gene, D gene, V gene, CDR3 DNA, CDR3 protein. D genes are given only for firm matches. Clone size is stated in some rows and not others, as once, few, many or a class when expanded.

abundance: .
j_gene: TRBJ2-3
d_gene: .
v_gene: TRBV29-1
CDR3nt: TGCAGCGTTGAAAAAGGGTGGGGTAATACGCAGTATTTT
CDR3aa: CSVEKGWGNTQYF

abundance: .
j_gene: TRBJ2-7
d_gene: TRBD2
v_gene: TRBV27
CDR3nt: TGTGCCAGCAGTCCCTTGGTAGCGGGAGGTCCGAGCTCCTACGAGCAGTACTTC
CDR3aa: CASSPLVAGGPSSYEQYF

abundance: .
j_gene: TRBJ2-7
d_gene: TRBD2
v_gene: TRBV2
CDR3nt: TGTGCCAGCAGGGCCGGCAGACTAGCGACCCTCGAGCAGTACTTC
CDR3aa: CASRAGRLATLEQYF

abundance: .
j_gene: TRBJ2-3
d_gene: TRBD2
v_gene: TRBV4-3
CDR3nt: TGCGCCAGCAGCCAAGATCAACTAGCGGGAGGGCGGGATACGCAGTATTTT
CDR3aa: CASSQDQLAGGRDTQYF

abundance: few
j_gene: TRBJ2-5
d_gene: .
v_gene: TRBV27
CDR3nt: TGTGCCAGCAGTTTAGTACCCCGGGGTGCACAGACCCAGTACTTC
CDR3aa: CASSLVPRGAQTQYF

abundance: .
j_gene: TRBJ2-2
d_gene: .
v_gene: TRBV7-6
CDR3nt: TGTGCCAGCAGCTTAGATCCGGGACTCATGGATTTTTTGTTTTTT
CDR3aa: CASSLDPGLMDFLFF

abundance: .
j_gene: TRBJ2-1
d_gene: TRBD2
v_gene: TRBV19
CDR3nt: TGTGCCAGTAGTATGGGCGGGAGTATCGGAAATGAGCAGTTCTTC
CDR3aa: CASSMGGSIGNEQFF

abundance: .
j_gene: TRBJ2-7
d_gene: TRBD1
v_gene: TRBV6-5
CDR3nt: TGTGCCAGCACCCCCGGACAGGGGGGCTACGAGCAGTACTTC
CDR3aa: CASTPGQGGYEQYF

abundance: .
j_gene: TRBJ2-1
d_gene: TRBD2
v_gene: TRBV7-8
CDR3nt: TGTGCCAGCAGCCCACGACTAGCGGGAGGACAAAGAAATGAGCAGTTCTTC
CDR3aa: CASSPRLAGGQRNEQFF

abundance: few
j_gene: TRBJ2-1
d_gene: TRBD2
v_gene: TRBV2
CDR3nt: TGTGCCACAGTAGCGGGACCCAATGAGCAGTTCTTC
CDR3aa: CATVAGPNEQFF

abundance: once
j_gene: TRBJ2-2
d_gene: .
v_gene: TRBV28
CDR3nt: TGTGCCAGCAGTTTATCAAGGGGTATCGGAGGGGAGCTGTTTTTT
CDR3aa: CASSLSRGIGGELFF

abundance: .
j_gene: TRBJ2-7
d_gene: .
v_gene: TRBV11-1
CDR3nt: TGTGCCAGCAGCTTCGCGGCGGGCCCCTACGAGCAGTACTTC
CDR3aa: CASSFAAGPYEQYF

abundance: .
j_gene: TRBJ2-5
d_gene: .
v_gene: TRBV28
CDR3nt: TGTGCCATCGGGGGCAGACAAGAGACCCAGTACTTC
CDR3aa: CAIGGRQETQYF

abundance: .
j_gene: TRBJ2-7
d_gene: .
v_gene: TRBV5-6
CDR3nt: TGTGCCAGCAGCTTGGAGTCGGGACCATACGAGCAGTACTTC
CDR3aa: CASSLESGPYEQYF

abundance: .
j_gene: TRBJ2-7
d_gene: .
v_gene: TRBV9
CDR3nt: TGTGCCAGCAGCGAGTCCCTCAGGAGTTACGAGCAGTACTTC
CDR3aa: CASSESLRSYEQYF

abundance: few
j_gene: TRBJ2-7
d_gene: TRBD1
v_gene: TRBV9
CDR3nt: TGTGCCAGCAGCGTAGCGGGGACAGGCTCCTACGAGCAGTACTTC
CDR3aa: CASSVAGTGSYEQYF

abundance: .
j_gene: TRBJ1-1
d_gene: .
v_gene: TRBV5-6
CDR3nt: TGTGCCAGCAGCTTGCGTCGGATGAACACTGAAGCTTTCTTT
CDR3aa: CASSLRRMNTEAFF

abundance: .
j_gene: TRBJ1-4
d_gene: .
v_gene: TRBV28
CDR3nt: TGTGCCAGCAGTTCTCGGGACGACTGGGGTCTGTTTTTT
CDR3aa: CASSSRDDWGLFF

abundance: .
j_gene: TRBJ2-5
d_gene: TRBD1
v_gene: TRBV11-2
CDR3nt: TGTGCCAGCAGCTTACGCCGGACAGGGGAGACCCAGTACTTC
CDR3aa: CASSLRRTGETQYF

abundance: once
j_gene: TRBJ2-3
d_gene: .
v_gene: TRBV5-6
CDR3nt: TGTGCCAGCAGCAACATAAGTACGGGGCTCCACACAGATACGCAGTATTTT
CDR3aa: CASSNISTGLHTDTQYF

abundance: .
j_gene: TRBJ1-1
d_gene: .
v_gene: TRBV12-5
CDR3nt: TGTGCTAGTGGGACCACGGGGGAGATGAACACTGAAGCTTTCTTT
CDR3aa: CASGTTGEMNTEAFF

abundance: .
j_gene: TRBJ2-1
d_gene: .
v_gene: TRBV27
CDR3nt: TGTGCCAGCAGTGTCGGGGGCTCCTACAATGAGCAGTTCTTC
CDR3aa: CASSVGGSYNEQFF

abundance: .
j_gene: TRBJ2-1
d_gene: TRBD1
v_gene: TRBV27
CDR3nt: TGTGCCAGCAGCGCGGGACAGGGGTCAATGGGTGAGCAGTTCTTC
CDR3aa: CASSAGQGSMGEQFF

abundance: .
j_gene: TRBJ2-7
d_gene: TRBD2
v_gene: TRBV7-9
CDR3nt: TGTGCCAGCAGCCCGCGGGAGGGTCAGTCTTACGAGCAGTACTTC
CDR3aa: CASSPREGQSYEQYF

abundance: .
j_gene: TRBJ1-2
d_gene: TRBD1
v_gene: TRBV5-6
CDR3nt: TGTGCCAGCAGCTTGGGACAGGGGGTTTTCAACTATGGCTACACCTTC
CDR3aa: CASSLGQGVFNYGYTF

abundance: .
j_gene: TRBJ2-5
d_gene: TRBD2
v_gene: TRBV10-2
CDR3nt: TGCGCCAGCAGTGAAAGGACTAGCGACCCATGGGACCAAGAGACCCAGTACTTC
CDR3aa: CASSERTSDPWDQETQYF

abundance: .
j_gene: TRBJ2-7
d_gene: TRBD2
v_gene: TRBV9
CDR3nt: TGTGCCAGCAGCGTAGGGGTAAGCCTAGCGGGGGCCTACGAGCAGTACTTC
CDR3aa: CASSVGVSLAGAYEQYF

abundance: .
j_gene: TRBJ1-5
d_gene: TRBD1
v_gene: TRBV16
CDR3nt: TGTGCCAGCAGCGAGGGACAGAAAAATCAGCCCCAGCATTTT
CDR3aa: CASSEGQKNQPQHF

abundance: once
j_gene: TRBJ2-1
d_gene: TRBD2
v_gene: TRBV2
CDR3nt: TGTGCCAGCAGAGGACTAGCGGACCCCTACAATGAGCAGTTCTTC
CDR3aa: CASRGLADPYNEQFF

abundance: .
j_gene: TRBJ2-7
d_gene: .
v_gene: TRBV28
CDR3nt: TGTGCCAGCAACCAGGGGGGGGGCCCCTACGAGCAGTACTTC
CDR3aa: CASNQGGGPYEQYF

abundance: few
j_gene: TRBJ2-7
d_gene: TRBD1
v_gene: TRBV28
CDR3nt: TGTGCCAGCAGTTCCACAGGGGGCTACGAGCAGTACTTC
CDR3aa: CASSSTGGYEQYF

abundance: .
j_gene: TRBJ1-1
d_gene: .
v_gene: TRBV4-1
CDR3nt: TGCGCCAGCAGCCACGACCCGGGGGGGAACACTGAAGCTTTCTTT
CDR3aa: CASSHDPGGNTEAFF

abundance: .
j_gene: TRBJ2-2
d_gene: .
v_gene: TRBV29-1
CDR3nt: TGCAGCGCCGACGGGGGCACCGGGGAGCTGTTTTTT
CDR3aa: CSADGGTGELFF

abundance: .
j_gene: TRBJ2-7
d_gene: .
v_gene: TRBV27
CDR3nt: TGTGCCAGCAACCCCCTCGGGGGACTCACAATGGAGCAGTACTTC
CDR3aa: CASNPLGGLTMEQYF

abundance: .
j_gene: TRBJ1-2
d_gene: .
v_gene: TRBV28
CDR3nt: TGTGCCAGCAGCCCTTCGGGAATCCTGGACTATGGCTACACCTTC
CDR3aa: CASSPSGILDYGYTF

abundance: few
j_gene: TRBJ1-5
d_gene: TRBD1
v_gene: TRBV28
CDR3nt: TGTGCCAGCAGTTGGACAGGGGTCAATCAGCCCCAGCATTTT
CDR3aa: CASSWTGVNQPQHF

abundance: .
j_gene: TRBJ2-4
d_gene: .
v_gene: TRBV7-9
CDR3nt: TGTGCCAGCAGCTCGGGCAGAAAAAACATTCAGTACTTC
CDR3aa: CASSSGRKNIQYF

abundance: few
j_gene: TRBJ2-7
d_gene: .
v_gene: TRBV6-5
CDR3nt: TGTGCCAGCAGTTACTCAGGAGGGTTCTACGAGCAGTACTTC
CDR3aa: CASSYSGGFYEQYF

abundance: .
j_gene: TRBJ2-7
d_gene: .
v_gene: TRBV11-2
CDR3nt: TGTGCCAGCAGCCCGATCTTTGACTACGAGCAGTACTTC
CDR3aa: CASSPIFDYEQYF

abundance: .
j_gene: TRBJ2-5
d_gene: .
v_gene: TRBV5-4
CDR3nt: TGTGCCAGCAGCTTGGACAGAAGTGAAGAGACCCAGTACTTC
CDR3aa: CASSLDRSEETQYF

abundance: .
j_gene: TRBJ1-5
d_gene: .
v_gene: TRBV19
CDR3nt: TGTGCCAGTAGTATGACGGTTAGCAATCAGCCCCAGCATTTT
CDR3aa: CASSMTVSNQPQHF

abundance: .
j_gene: TRBJ2-7
d_gene: TRBD2
v_gene: TRBV2
CDR3nt: TGTGCCAGCAGTGAAGACGTAGCGGGGAGCTCCTACGAGCAGTACTTC
CDR3aa: CASSEDVAGSSYEQYF

abundance: .
j_gene: TRBJ2-1
d_gene: .
v_gene: TRBV2
CDR3nt: TGTGCCAGCAGTGGCGCGGTTGAGCAGTTCTTC
CDR3aa: CASSGAVEQFF